This TCR beta chain was identified in a study of T cell repertoires in cytomegalovirus infection. Study-level background: Recently identified HLA-C-restricted CMV epitopes were used, and well-studied HLA-B-restricted CMV epitopes were used as well. Public TCR beta signatures marked donors with CMV infection and the matching HLA. Whole-study findings and limits: Adding up the frequency of public TCR beta families identified people who carried CMV plus the relevant HLA. Dominating the ex vivo response were TCR beta clonotypes that were CMV-specific and HLA-C-restricted.

Worth noting for this clonotype: No antigen is known for it.

TCRdb ran MiXCR on the reads and lists one entry per CDR3 protein. Here the sample spans approximately 600,000 distinct CDR3 sequences, around 40% being singletons. The CDR3 spans 15 residues. The ends lost 8 bases at V and 2 bases at J; junction bases unmatched: 6. Looked up from germline, CDR1 is KGHSH and CDR2 is LQKENI. The V and J genes are TRBV18 and TRBJ2-3; TRBD2 agrees at 11 bases. The receptor was isolated from a human donor in good health (CMV status not recorded). Some clones in this sample may be carry-over from other donors' samples. Specimen: cultured PBMCs, collected from culture after CMV antigen stimulation. The CDR3: CASSPGLADTDTQYF. CDR3 in DNA: TGTGCCAGCAGCCCGGGACTAGCGGACACAGATACGCAGTATTTT.